Reported below is one TCR beta chain. Extraction and reverse transcription of RNA yielded cDNA as the sequencing template. Measured with immunoSEQ multiplex PCR; TCRdb has only the in-frame clones, and not every one. The sample gives about 120,000 clones, roughly two fifths of which show up once; roughly 3.3% is in the top ten. The source of the sample is a study of CD8+ T cells in alopecia areata. About the research overall: Treatment of the treated patients consisted of oral tofacitinib, 5 to 10 mg twice daily.

Trimming took off 4 bases at V and 7 bases at J, with 13 bases between the two ends. The CDR3 length is 12 residues. Germline V CDR1 and CDR2: SQVTM, ANQGSEA. Sequenced: CD4+ T cells sorted from blood. The TCR comes from a human donor with alopecia areata. The V call is TRBV29-1, the J call TRBJ1-1; a possible D gene is TRBD1 (5 bases). For the CDR3, the DNA is TGCAGCGTTGTGGCAGGAGGGGATGAAGCTTTCTTT. Its protein product is CSVVAGGDEAFF. The full variable domain, its missing parts supplied by reference TRBV29-1 and TRBJ1-1, is SAVISQKPSRDICQRGTSLTIQCQVDSQVTMMFWYRQQPGQSLTLIATANQGSEATYESGFVIDKFPISRPNLTFSTLTVSNMSPEDSSIYLCSVVAGGDEAFFGQGTRLTVV.